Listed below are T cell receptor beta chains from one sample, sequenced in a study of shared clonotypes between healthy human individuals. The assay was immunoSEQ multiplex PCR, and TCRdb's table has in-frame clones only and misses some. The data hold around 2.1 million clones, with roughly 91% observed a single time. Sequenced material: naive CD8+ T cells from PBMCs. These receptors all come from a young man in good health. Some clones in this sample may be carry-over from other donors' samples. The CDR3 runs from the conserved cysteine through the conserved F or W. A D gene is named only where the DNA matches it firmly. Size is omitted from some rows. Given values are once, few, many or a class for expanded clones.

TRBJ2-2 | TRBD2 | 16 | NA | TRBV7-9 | TGTGCCAGCAGCTACTCTAGCGGCGGAGGCACCGGGGAGCTGTTTTTT | CASSYSSGGGTGELFF
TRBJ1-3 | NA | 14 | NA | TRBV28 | TGTGCCAGCAGTCAAACGGGGGCTGGAAACACCATATATTTT | CASSQTGAGNTIYF
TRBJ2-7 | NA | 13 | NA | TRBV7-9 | TGTGCCAGCAGACAGGGAGGTTTCGGCGAGCAGTACTTC | CASRQGGFGEQYF
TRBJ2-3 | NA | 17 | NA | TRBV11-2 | TGTGCCAGCAGCCCAGCACCCCCTTACAGTGGCACAGATACGCAGTATTTT | CASSPAPPYSGTDTQYF
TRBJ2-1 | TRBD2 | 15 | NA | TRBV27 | TGTGCCAGCAGTTTAGCGGCGGGAGGCTACAATGAGCAGTTCTTC | CASSLAAGGYNEQFF
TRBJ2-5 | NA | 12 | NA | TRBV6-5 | TGTGCCAGCAGCCCCGATGGGGAGACCCAGTACTTC | CASSPDGETQYF
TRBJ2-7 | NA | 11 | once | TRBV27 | TGTGCCAGCAGTTCTTCTCTCGAGCAGTACTTC | CASSSSLEQYF
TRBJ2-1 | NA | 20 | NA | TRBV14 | TGTGCCAGCAGCCAAAGGCATCCCTCCGTGGTGAACCCCTCCTACAATGAGCAGTTCTTC | CASSQRHPSVVNPSYNEQFF
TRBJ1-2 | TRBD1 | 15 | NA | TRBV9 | TGTGCCAGCAGCCCCCGACAGGGTTTTAACTATGGCTACACCTTC | CASSPRQGFNYGYTF
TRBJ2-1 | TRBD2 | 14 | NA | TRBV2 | TGTGCCAGCAGTGGACTAGCGGAGCACAATGAGCAGTTCTTC | CASSGLAEHNEQFF
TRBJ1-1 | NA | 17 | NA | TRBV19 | TGTGCCAGTAGTCCGGGGGCCCTAATTACGGAGAACACTGAAGCTTTCTTT | CASSPGALITENTEAFF